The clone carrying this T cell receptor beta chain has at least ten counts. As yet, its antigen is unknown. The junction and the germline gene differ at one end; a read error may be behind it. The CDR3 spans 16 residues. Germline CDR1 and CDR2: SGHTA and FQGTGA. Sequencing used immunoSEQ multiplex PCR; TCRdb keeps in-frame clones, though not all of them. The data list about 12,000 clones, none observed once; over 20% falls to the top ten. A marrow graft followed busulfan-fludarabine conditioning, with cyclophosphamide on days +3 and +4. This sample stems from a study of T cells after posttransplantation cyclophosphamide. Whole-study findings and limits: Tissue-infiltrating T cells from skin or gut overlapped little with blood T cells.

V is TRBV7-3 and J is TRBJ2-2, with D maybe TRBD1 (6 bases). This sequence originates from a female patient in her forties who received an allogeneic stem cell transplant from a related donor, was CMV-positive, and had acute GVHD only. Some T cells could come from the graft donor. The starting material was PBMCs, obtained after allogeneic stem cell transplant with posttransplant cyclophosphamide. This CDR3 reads CASSLTAQGVTGELFF. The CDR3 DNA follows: TGTGCCAGCAGCCTAACGGCACAGGGTGTCACCGGGGAGCTGTTTTTT. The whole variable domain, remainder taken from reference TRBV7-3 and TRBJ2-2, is GAGVSQTPSNKVTEKGKYVELRCDPISGHTALYWYRQSLGQGPEFLIYFQGTGAADDSGLPNDRFFAVRPEGSVSTLKIQRTERGDSAVYLCASSLTAQGVTGELFFGEGSRLTVL.